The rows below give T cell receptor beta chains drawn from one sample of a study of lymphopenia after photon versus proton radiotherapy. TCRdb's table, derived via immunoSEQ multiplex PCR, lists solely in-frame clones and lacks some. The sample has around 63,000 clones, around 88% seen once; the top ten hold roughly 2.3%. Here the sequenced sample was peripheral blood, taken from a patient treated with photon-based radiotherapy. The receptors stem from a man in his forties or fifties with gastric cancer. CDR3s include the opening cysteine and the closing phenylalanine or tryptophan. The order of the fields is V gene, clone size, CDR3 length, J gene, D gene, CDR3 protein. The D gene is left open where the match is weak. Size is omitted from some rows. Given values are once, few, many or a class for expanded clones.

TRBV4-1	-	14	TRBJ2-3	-	CASSQTVTTDTQYF
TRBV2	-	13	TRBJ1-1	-	CASSELEDTEAFF
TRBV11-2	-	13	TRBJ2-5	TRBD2	CASSLPGGETQYF
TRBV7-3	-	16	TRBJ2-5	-	CASSLEAGANQETQYF
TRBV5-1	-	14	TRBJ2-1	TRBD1	CASSLGTGYNEQFF
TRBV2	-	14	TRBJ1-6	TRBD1	CASGTGTDNSPLHF
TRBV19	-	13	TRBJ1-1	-	CASSRRMNTEAFF
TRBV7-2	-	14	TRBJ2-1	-	CASSFPGGGNEQFF
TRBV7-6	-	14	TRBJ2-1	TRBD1	CASSLGGQGHEQFF
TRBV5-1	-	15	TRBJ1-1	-	CASSPGRPMNTEAFF
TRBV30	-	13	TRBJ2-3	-	CAWDPGPPGTQYF
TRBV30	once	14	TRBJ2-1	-	CAWSSGAGVNEQFF
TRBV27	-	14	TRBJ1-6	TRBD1	CASSTGTGVSPLHF
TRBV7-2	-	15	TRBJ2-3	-	CASSLGSVSTDTQYF
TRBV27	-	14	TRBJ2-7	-	CASSSRGDSYEQYF
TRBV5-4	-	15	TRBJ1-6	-	CASSLESQGRSPLHF
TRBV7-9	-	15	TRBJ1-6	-	CASSLGLGGNSPLHF
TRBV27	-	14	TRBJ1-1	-	CASSPSTANTEAFF
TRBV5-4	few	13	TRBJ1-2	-	CASSLSGRVGYTF
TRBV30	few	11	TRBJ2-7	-	CAWSSSYEQYF
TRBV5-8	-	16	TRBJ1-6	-	CASSLSNGLKNSPLHF
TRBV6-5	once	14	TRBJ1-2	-	CASFSWDFGYGYTF
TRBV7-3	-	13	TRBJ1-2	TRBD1	CASSLLGQGGYTF
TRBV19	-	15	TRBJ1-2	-	CASSMAWARVAGYTF
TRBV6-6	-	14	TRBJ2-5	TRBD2	CASSLAGAAETQYF
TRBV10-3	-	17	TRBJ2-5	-	CAISDRGVARGQETQYF
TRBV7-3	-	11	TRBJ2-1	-	CASSFNGEQFF
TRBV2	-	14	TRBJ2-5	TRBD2	CASVAGGYQETQYF